This is a list of T cell receptor beta chains from one sample in a study of blood T cell repertoires in COVID-19. TCRdb's copy holds only in-frame clones and misses some; the assay was immunoSEQ multiplex PCR. Of some 450,000 clones in the sample, approximately 88% were seen once. Sequenced input: peripheral blood. All receptors derive from a woman aged 45-65 years with COVID-19, enrolled during active disease. Both conserved end residues are trimmed from each CDR3. Fields, in order: V gene, CDR3 protein.

>TRBV12-5
ASGLDILAGESPYNEQF
>TRBV28
ASSQASGGGTDTQY
>TRBV9
ASSPQGAQETQY
>TRBV10-3
AISQQGAPLYGYT
>TRBV19
ASSITANTEAF
>TRBV19
ASSNRGPGQPQH
>TRBV5-1
ASGTDTQY
>TRBV5-1
ASSLLGESIQY
>TRBV9
ASSRRPEAGEQY
>TRBV13
ASSLGRAGGSTDTQY
>TRBV30
AWSGAPYSGNTIY
>TRBV6-5
ASSLDTNTEAF
>TRBV19
ASTNGDTQY
>TRBV18
ASSPGGGANNEQF
>TRBV6-5
ASALWTGNYGYT
>TRBV27
ASSPRQGTNEKLF
>TRBV2
ASSDRTHYNSPLH
>TRBV19
ATNHFYGYT
>TRBV2
ASSEKEFRDSPLH
>TRBV7-3
ASREERGRNEQF